The 11 T cell receptor beta chains listed next were all sequenced from one sample in a study of technical replicates of blood from several donors. Profiling relied on immunoSEQ multiplex PCR, and the TCRdb table lists in-frame clones only, not all of them. The sample records more than 65,000 clones, about 95% being singletons. Sequenced sample: T cells isolated from PBMCs. The receptors come from a human donor in good health.

The J gene is TRBJ2-1, the V gene TRBV5-1, with D tentatively TRBD1 (5 bases). With 1 base removed from V and 1 base from J, the gap between germline ends came to 12 bases. Germline loops: CDR1 SGHRS, CDR2 YFSETQ. The CDR3 extends over 16 amino acids. CDR3 coding DNA: TGCGCCAGCAGCTTGTGGACCAGGGCTTCCTACAATGAGCAGTTCTTC. Its translation: CASSLWTRASYNEQFF.

V usage is TRBV19 and J usage is TRBJ2-2, with 14 bases that match TRBD2. Germline loops: CDR1 LNHDA, CDR2 SQIVND (reference sequence). This CDR3 has 15 amino acids. V was pared by 5 bases and J by 5 bases, with 1 base of the junction left unmatched. The CDR3 DNA is TGTGCCAGTAGTGGGACTAGCGGGAGTACCGGGGAGCTGTTTTTT. This translates into CASSGTSGSTGELFF.

V usage is TRBV6-5 and J usage is TRBJ2-7; 7 nucleotides line up with TRBD2. Per the germline V gene, CDR1 is MNHEY and CDR2 is SVGAGI. The J segment lost 3 bases and the V segment lost 2 bases, leaving 1 base of the junction unmatched. The CDR3 has 13 amino acids. CDR3 bases: TGTGCCAGCAGTTACGGCGGGAGCTACGAGCAGTACTTC. It specifies CASSYGGSYEQYF.

The chain uses TRBV5-1 and TRBJ2-1; 9 nucleotides agree with TRBD1. The CDR3 totals 13 residues. Trimming removed 5 bases from V and 7 bases from J; junction bases left unmatched: 4. Germline loops: CDR1 SGHRS, CDR2 YFSETQ. The CDR3 region has the DNA TGCGCCAGCAGGGGACAGGGAGGGAATGAGCAGTTCTTC. Protein product: CASRGQGGNEQFF.

The chain joins TRBV4-1 to TRBJ1-5, with D tentatively TRBD1 (6 bases). Trimming cost V 4 bases and J 4 bases, with 17 bases left between them. Germline values: CDR1 MGHRA, CDR2 YSYEKL. This CDR3 contains 16 residues. CDR3 sequence: CASSPSQGEVNQPQHF. CDR3 sequence (DNA): TGCGCCAGCAGCCCATCACAGGGAGAGGTGAATCAGCCCCAGCATTTT.

This clone was seen once. This CDR3 reads CATSTGLANTGELFF. In DNA form, the CDR3 reads TGTGCCACCAGCACGGGACTAGCGAACACCGGGGAGCTGTTTTTT. This chain joins TRBV15 and TRBJ2-2; 8 positions agree with TRBD2. With V trimmed by 4 bases and J by 0 bases, 1 base remained unmatched. Germline lookup yields CDR1 LNHNV and CDR2 YYDKDF (reference sequence). The CDR3 loop spans 15 amino acids.

The chain uses TRBV19 and TRBJ1-1, with D unclear. The CDR3 is made up of 12 amino acids. Per the germline V gene, CDR1 is LNHDA and CDR2 is SQIVND (reference sequence). V lost 4 bases, J lost 1 base, and 4 bases lay in between. This CDR3 is CASSTQNTEAFF. DNA for the CDR3: TGTGCCAGTAGTACCCAGAACACTGAAGCTTTCTTT.

This chain connects TRBV5-1 to TRBJ1-6; a weak D match, TRBD1 (5 bases). Trimming removed 0 bases at V and 7 bases at J, with 14 bases between. This CDR3 is 16 amino acids long. The germline CDR1 and CDR2 sequences are SGHRS and YFSETQ. CDR3 region: CASSLAEAGINSPLHF. The DNA of the CDR3 is TGCGCCAGCAGCTTGGCCGAGGCAGGGATAAATTCACCCCTCCACTTT.

The rearrangement joins TRBV6-5 to TRBJ2-1, with a possible D match to TRBD2 (6 bases). The germline V and J ends were trimmed by 3 bases and 7 bases, with 16 bases remaining between them. Per germline, CDR1 MNHEY and CDR2 SVGAGI. The CDR3 is made up of 15 amino acids. CDR3 in amino acids: CASSYFGGGGNEQFF. In nucleotides, the CDR3 is TGTGCCAGCAGTTATTTTGGGGGTGGGGGGAATGAGCAGTTCTTC.

This sequence joins TRBV21-1 and TRBJ2-6; TRBD1, the D gene given by the table, was not confirmed from the DNA. TRBV21-1 is described as a pseudogene. CDR3 length: 14 residues. This chain's CDR3 is CASSSGSGANVLTF. The CDR3 nucleotides read TGTGCCAGCAGCTCAGGGTCTGGGGCCAACGTCCTGACTTTC.

The genes are TRBV4-1 and TRBJ2-7; D gene ambiguous. This CDR3 is 15 amino acids long. Germline assignment: CDR1 MGHRA and CDR2 YSYEKL. V was cut by 1 base and J by 3 bases, with 13 bases left in between. The CDR3 reads CASSQGPTTYYEQYF. CDR3 sequence (DNA): TGCGCCAGCAGCCAAGGTCCGACAACTTACTACGAGCAGTACTTC.